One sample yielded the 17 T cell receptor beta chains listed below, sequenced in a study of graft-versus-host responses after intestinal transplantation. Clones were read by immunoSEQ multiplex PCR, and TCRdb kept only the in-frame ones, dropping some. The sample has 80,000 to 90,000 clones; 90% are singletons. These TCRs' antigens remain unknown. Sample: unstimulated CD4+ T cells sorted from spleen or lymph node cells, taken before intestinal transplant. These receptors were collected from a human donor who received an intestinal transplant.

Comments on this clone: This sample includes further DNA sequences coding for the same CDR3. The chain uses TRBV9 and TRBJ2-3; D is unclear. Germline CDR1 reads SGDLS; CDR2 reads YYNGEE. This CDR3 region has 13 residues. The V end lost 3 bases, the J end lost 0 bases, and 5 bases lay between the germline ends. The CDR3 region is CASSATSTDTQYF. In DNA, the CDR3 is TGTGCCAGCAGCGCCACTAGCACAGATACGCAGTATTTT.

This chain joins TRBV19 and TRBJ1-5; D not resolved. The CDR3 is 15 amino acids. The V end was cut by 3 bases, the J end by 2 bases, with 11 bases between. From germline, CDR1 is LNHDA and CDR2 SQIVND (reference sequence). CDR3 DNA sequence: TGTGCCAGTAGTATTTCCGGGGTCGGCAATCAGCCCCAGCATTTT. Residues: CASSISGVGNQPQHF.

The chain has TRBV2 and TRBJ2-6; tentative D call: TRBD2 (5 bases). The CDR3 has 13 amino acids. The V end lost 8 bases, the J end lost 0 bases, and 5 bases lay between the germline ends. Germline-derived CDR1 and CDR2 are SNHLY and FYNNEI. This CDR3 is CASGSSGANVLTF. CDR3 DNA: TGTGCCAGCGGGAGCTCTGGGGCCAACGTCCTGACTTTC.

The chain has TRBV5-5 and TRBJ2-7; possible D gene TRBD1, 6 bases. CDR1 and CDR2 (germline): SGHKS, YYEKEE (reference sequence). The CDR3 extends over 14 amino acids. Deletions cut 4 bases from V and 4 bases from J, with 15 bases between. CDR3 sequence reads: CASSTLRQVYEQYF. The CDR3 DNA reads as TGTGCCAGCAGCACCCTGAGACAGGTTTACGAGCAGTACTTC.

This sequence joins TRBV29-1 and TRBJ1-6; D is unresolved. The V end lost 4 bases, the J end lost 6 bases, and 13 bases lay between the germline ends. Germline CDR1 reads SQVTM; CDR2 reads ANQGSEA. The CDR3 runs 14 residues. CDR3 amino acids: CSVADSTVNSPLHF. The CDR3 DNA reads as TGCAGCGTTGCCGACTCAACCGTTAATTCACCCCTCCACTTT.

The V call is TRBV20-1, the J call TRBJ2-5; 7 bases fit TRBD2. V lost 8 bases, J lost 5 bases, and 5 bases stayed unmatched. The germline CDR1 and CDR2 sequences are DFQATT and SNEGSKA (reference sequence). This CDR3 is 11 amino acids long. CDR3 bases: TGCAGTCCAACTAGCGTTGAGACCCAGTACTTC. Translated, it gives CSPTSVETQYF.

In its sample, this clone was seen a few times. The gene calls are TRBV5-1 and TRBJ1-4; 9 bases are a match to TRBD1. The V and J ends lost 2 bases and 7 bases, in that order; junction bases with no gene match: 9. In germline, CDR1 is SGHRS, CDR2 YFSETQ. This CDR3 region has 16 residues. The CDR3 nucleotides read TGCGCCAGCAGCTTAACCACAGGGGGCGCAGGTGAAAAACTGTTTTTT. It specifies CASSLTTGGAGEKLFF.

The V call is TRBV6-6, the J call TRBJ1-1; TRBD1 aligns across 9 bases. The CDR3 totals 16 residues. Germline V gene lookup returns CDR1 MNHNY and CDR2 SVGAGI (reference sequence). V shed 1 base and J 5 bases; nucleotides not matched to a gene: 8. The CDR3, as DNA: TGTGCCAGCAGTTACTTCACGGGGACAGGGCCAACTGAAGCTTTCTTT. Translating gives CASSYFTGTGPTEAFF.

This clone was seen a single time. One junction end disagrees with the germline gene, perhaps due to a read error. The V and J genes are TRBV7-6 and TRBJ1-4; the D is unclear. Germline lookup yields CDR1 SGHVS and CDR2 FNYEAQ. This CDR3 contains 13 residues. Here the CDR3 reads CASSLAPEEKLFF. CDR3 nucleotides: TGTGCCAGCAGCCTAGCCCCGGAGGAAAAACTGTTTTTT.

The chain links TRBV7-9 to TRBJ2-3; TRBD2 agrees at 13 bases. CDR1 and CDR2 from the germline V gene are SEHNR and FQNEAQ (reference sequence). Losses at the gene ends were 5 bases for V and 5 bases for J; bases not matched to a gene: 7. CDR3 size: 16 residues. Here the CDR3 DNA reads TGTGCCAGCAGCCCTACTGGGACTAGCGGGGAAGATACGCAGTATTTT. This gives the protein CASSPTGTSGEDTQYF.

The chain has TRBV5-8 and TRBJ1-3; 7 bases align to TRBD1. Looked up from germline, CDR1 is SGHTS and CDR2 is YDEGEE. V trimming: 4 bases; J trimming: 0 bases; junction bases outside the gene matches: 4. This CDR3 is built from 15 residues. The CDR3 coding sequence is TGTGCCAGCAGCCGGGGACAGAACTCTGGAAACACCATATATTTT. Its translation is CASSRGQNSGNTIYF. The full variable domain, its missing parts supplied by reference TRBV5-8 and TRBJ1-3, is EAGVTQSPTHLIKTRGQQATLRCSPISGHTSVYWYQQALGLGLQFLLWYDEGEERNRGNFPPRFSGRQFPNYSSELNVNALELEDSALYLCASSRGQNSGNTIYFGEGSWLTVV.

This CDR3 is CASGLTGGADTQYF. In DNA form, the CDR3 reads TGTGCTAGTGGTTTGACAGGGGGCGCAGATACGCAGTATTTT. The V and J genes are TRBV12-5 and TRBJ2-3, with 9 bases matching TRBD1. With V trimmed by 2 bases and J by 4 bases, 1 base remained unmatched. Germline V CDR1 and CDR2: LGHNT, FRNRAP. This CDR3 spans 14 amino acids.

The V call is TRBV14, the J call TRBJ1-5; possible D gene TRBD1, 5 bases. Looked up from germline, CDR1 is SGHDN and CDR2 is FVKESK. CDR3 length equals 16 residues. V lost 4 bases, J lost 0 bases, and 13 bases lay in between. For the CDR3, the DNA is TGTGCCAGCAGCCTCCCGGGACTCCCTAGCAATCAGCCCCAGCATTTT. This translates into CASSLPGLPSNQPQHF.

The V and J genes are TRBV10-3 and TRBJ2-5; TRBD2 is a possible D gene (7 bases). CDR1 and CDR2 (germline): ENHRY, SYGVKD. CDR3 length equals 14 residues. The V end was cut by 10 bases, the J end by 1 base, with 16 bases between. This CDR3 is CAKEAGHPQETQYF. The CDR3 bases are TGTGCCAAAGAAGCGGGACACCCCCAAGAGACCCAGTACTTC.

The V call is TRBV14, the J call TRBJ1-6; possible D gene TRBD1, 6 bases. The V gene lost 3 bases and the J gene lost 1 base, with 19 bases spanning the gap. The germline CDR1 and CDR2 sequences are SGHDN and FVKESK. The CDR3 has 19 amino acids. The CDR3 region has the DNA TGTGCCAGCAGCCAGACTGCGAGAACAGGGTGGTCCTATAATTCACCCCTCCACTTT. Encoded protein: CASSQTARTGWSYNSPLHF.

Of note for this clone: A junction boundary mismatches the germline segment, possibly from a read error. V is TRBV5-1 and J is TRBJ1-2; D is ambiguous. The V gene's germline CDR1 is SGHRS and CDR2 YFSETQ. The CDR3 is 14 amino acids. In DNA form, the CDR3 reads TGCGCCAGCAGCTTGGCCATCGGGAACTATGGCTACGCCTTC. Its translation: CASSLAIGNYGYAF.

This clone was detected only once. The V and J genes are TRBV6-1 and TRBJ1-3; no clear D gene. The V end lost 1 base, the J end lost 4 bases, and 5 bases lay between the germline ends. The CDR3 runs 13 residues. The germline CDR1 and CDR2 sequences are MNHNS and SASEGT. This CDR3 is CASSEGEGNTIYF. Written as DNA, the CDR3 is TGTGCCAGCAGTGAAGGGGAGGGAAACACCATATATTTT.